These 5 T cell receptor beta chains originate from one sample sequenced in a study of blood T cell repertoires in COVID-19. Profiling relied on immunoSEQ multiplex PCR, and the TCRdb table lists in-frame clones only, not all of them. The sample holds 20,000 to 25,000 clones, approximately 91% seen once. Material for sequencing was peripheral blood. Receptors originate from a man between 65 and 85 years old with active COVID-19.

The gene calls are TRBV4-1 and TRBJ1-2; maybe TRBD1 (5 bases). The CDR3 is 16 residues long. The V gene's germline CDR1 is MGHRA and CDR2 YSYEKL. V was trimmed by 3 bases and J by 2 bases, leaving 16 bases between them. The DNA of the CDR3 is TGCGCCAGCAGCCATGACTTCGGGGGAGTGAACTATGGCTACACCTTC. Protein product: CASSHDFGGVNYGYTF.

This chain uses TRBV6-5 with TRBJ2-1; D is ambiguous. The CDR3 is 12 residues long. CDR1 is MNHEY and CDR2 is SVGAGI in the germline V gene. V lost 5 bases and J 3 bases, leaving 5 bases between the germline ends. Here the CDR3 reads CASSTIYNEQFF. The DNA of the CDR3 is TGTGCCAGCAGTACAATCTACAATGAGCAGTTCTTC.

The chain has TRBV5-1 and TRBJ2-1, with TRBD2 matching over 8 bases. The CDR3 contains 16 residues. CDR1 is SGHRS, CDR2 YFSETQ, per germline. V was clipped by 4 bases and J by 0 bases; unmatched bases: 6. DNA of the CDR3: TGCGCCAGCAGCCCGGGACTAGGAAGCTCCTACAATGAGCAGTTCTTC. It codes for CASSPGLGSSYNEQFF.

The V gene is TRBV18, the J gene TRBJ1-2, with 10 positions matching TRBD1. The CDR3 spans 14 residues. Losses at the gene ends were 3 bases for V and 6 bases for J; bases not matched to a gene: 4. Germline loops: CDR1 KGHSH, CDR2 LQKENI. The CDR3 loop reads CASSPGQGMDGYTF. The CDR3 nucleotides are TGTGCCAGCTCACCGGGACAGGGGATGGATGGCTACACCTTC.

This clone is a singleton in its sample. The rearrangement links TRBV9 to TRBJ2-5, with TRBD1 identical over 7 bases. The CDR3 is 15 amino acids. V lost 3 bases and J lost 2; bases outside the gene matches: 7. CDR1 SGDLS and CDR2 YYNGEE come from the germline V gene. Here the CDR3 reads CASSASTGWQETQYF. The CDR3 coding sequence is TGTGCCAGCAGCGCATCGACAGGGTGGCAAGAGACCCAGTACTTC.